This is a list of T cell receptor beta chains from one sample in a study of T cells in Graves' hyperthyroidism and ophthalmopathy. Using its own MiXCR run on the multiplex PCR reads, TCRdb lists one record per CDR3 protein. The table includes about 360,000 distinct CDR3 sequences, less than 15% detected once. Sequenced sample: blood. These TCRs come from a man younger than 45 with Graves' hyperthyroidism that later progressed to Graves' ophthalmopathy. The CDR3 runs from the conserved cysteine through the conserved F or W. A D gene is named only where the DNA matches it firmly. Some rows have no size entry. The others give once, few or many, or a class for an expanded clone.

TRBD1	TRBJ2-5	TRBV15	NA	TGTGCCACCAGCAAATATACAGGGGCGGAGGAGACCCAGTACTTC	CATSKYTGAEETQYF
TRBD1	TRBJ2-7	TRBV30	many	TGTGCCTGGAGTGTCGGACAGGACTCCTACGAGCAGTACTTC	CAWSVGQDSYEQYF
NA	TRBJ2-2	TRBV15	many	TGTGCCACCAGCAGAGATTATCGCAGGGGCACCGGGGAGCTGTTTTTT	CATSRDYRRGTGELFF
NA	TRBJ2-7	TRBV6-2/TRBV6-3	few	TGTGCCAGCAGTTACTCGGTAATTCGAGGGGAGCAGTACTTC	CASSYSVIRGEQYF
NA	TRBJ1-1	TRBV6-2/TRBV6-3	many	TGTGCCAGCAGCTCACCATTTTACAGGGAATCGACGAACACTGAAGCTTTCTTT	CASSSPFYRESTNTEAFF
NA	TRBJ1-2	TRBV6-1	few	TGTGCCAGCAGTGAACGAGACGTCTCGGATGGCTACACCTTC	CASSERDVSDGYTF
NA	TRBJ2-2	TRBV27	many	TGTGCCAGCAGTTCGGGAGCGGCTACGAACACCGGGGAGCTGTTTTTT	CASSSGAATNTGELFF
NA	TRBJ1-1	TRBV11-2	many	TGTGCCAGCAGCTCACAGCTGAACACTGAAGCTTTCTTT	CASSSQLNTEAFF
NA	TRBJ2-5	TRBV3-1	NA	TGTGCCAGCAGCCAAGATCTAGAGACCCAGTGCTTC	CASSQDLETQCF
NA	TRBJ1-4	TRBV12-3/TRBV12-4	few	TGTGCCAGCAGTGGGCCCATAGAGGAAAAACTGTTTTTT	CASSGPIEEKLFF
NA	TRBJ2-7	TRBV20-1	NA	TGCAGTGCTAGAGAGGGGGGCCGTGTATCCTACGAGCAGTACTTC	CSAREGGRVSYEQYF
NA	TRBJ2-7	TRBV20-1	many	TGCAGTGCTAGAGTGGCCGGGGAGCAGTACTTC	CSARVAGEQYF
NA	TRBJ1-2	TRBV12-3/TRBV12-4	many	TGTGCCAGCAGGGGCAGTAGTAACTATGGCTACACCTTC	CASRGSSNYGYTF
TRBD1	TRBJ1-6	TRBV30	few	TGTGCCTGCCCTCGGACAGGGCGATCCTATAATTCACCCCTCCACTTT	CACPRTGRSYNSPLHF
TRBD1	TRBJ1-5	TRBV12-5	many	TGTGCTAGTGACCCCGGGACAGACTACAATCAGCCCCAGCATTTT	CASDPGTDYNQPQHF
TRBD1	TRBJ2-5	TRBV24-1	many	TGTGCCACCAGTGATTCGACAGGGGGCCAAGAGACCCAGTACTTC	CATSDSTGGQETQYF
NA	TRBJ1-5	TRBV6-1	many	TGTGCCAGCAGTGGCCGGGGCAATCAGCCCCAGCATTTT	CASSGRGNQPQHF
NA	TRBJ2-7	TRBV7-8	NA	TGTGCCAGCATCCTTCCCGAGGCGGGAACCAATTTCTACGAGCAGTACTTC	CASILPEAGTNFYEQYF
TRBD2	TRBJ2-3	TRBV28	many	TGTGCCAGCAGTCCAAGCGGGGCTTACACAGATACGCAGTATTTT	CASSPSGAYTDTQYF
TRBD1	TRBJ2-7	TRBV5-1	NA	TGCGCCAGCAGCTGGAGGAAACGGACAGGGGGATCGGATGAGCAGTACTTC	CASSWRKRTGGSDEQYF
NA	TRBJ2-5	TRBV4-2	few	TGTGCCAGCAGCCAAGAAGGACTCATTCTCCAAGAGACCCAGTACTTC	CASSQEGLILQETQYF
TRBD2	TRBJ2-7	TRBV6-1	few	TGTGCCAGCAGCTCCCGCGGGGGGAAGGTCGAGCAGTACTTC	CASSSRGGKVEQYF
TRBD2	TRBJ2-5	TRBV20-1	few	TGCAGTGCTACCCCACTAGCGGGGAGCCAAGAGACCCAGTACTTC	CSATPLAGSQETQYF
NA	TRBJ2-7	TRBV18	few	TGTGCCAGCTCACCAGGCCAGGGAGTAGAGCAGTACTTC	CASSPGQGVEQYF
NA	TRBJ1-2	TRBV12-3/TRBV12-4	many	TGTGCCAGCAGTTTACGGGGGAACTATGGCTACACCTTC	CASSLRGNYGYTF
NA	TRBJ1-1	TRBV19	NA	TGTGCTACGAGGGGGGGTAACATGAACACTGAAGCTTTCTTT	CATRGGNMNTEAFF